Presented here are 30 T cell receptor beta chains from one specimen sequenced in a study of tissue T cells after allogeneic stem cell transplantation. Time point reported: mouse harvest day 7 after allogeneic transplant. Mouse grafts combined 10^7 T-cell-depleted bone marrow cells with 10^6 splenic CD5+ T cells. Using immunoSEQ multiplex PCR, the repertoire was profiled, and TCRdb retains in-frame clones only, with some absent. The data contain fewer than 5,500 clones, more than 50% of them seen just once; the ten biggest clones take up about 28%. The material sequenced was spleen. The receptors originated from a female BALB/c mouse given C57BL/6 T cells with graft-versus-host disease after an allogeneic hematopoietic cell transplant.

About this clone itself: Gene names refer to mouse genes. The DNA ends 1 residue before the CDR3 does, and the rest of the CDR3 is filled in from the germline J gene. This chain uses TRBV12-2 with TRBJ2-7; D could derive from TRBD1 or TRBD2 (5 bases each). The V and J ends lost 0 bases and 7 bases respectively, with 9 bases between them. The CDR3 length is 12 residues. Per the germline V gene, CDR1 is SGHLS and CDR2 is HYDKME. The CDR3 DNA, read in part, is TGTGCCAGCTCTCTCGGGGGTGGAGAACAGTAC. As protein: CASSLGGGEQY. The full CDR3 reads CASSLGGGEQYF.

Regarding this clone: Gene names are mouse gene names. The read ends 1 residue shy of where the CDR3 ends; the end is completed using the germline J gene. V usage is TRBV26 and J usage is TRBJ2-4; D ambiguous. The germline gives CDR1 KGHPV, CDR2 FQNQEV (reference sequence). Trimming cost V 2 bases and J 1 base, with 1 base left between them. CDR3 size: 12 residues. The sequenced CDR3 bases are TGTGCCAGCAGTCTGCGTCAAAACACCTTGTAC. This encodes CASSLRQNTLY. The CDR3 in its entirety is CASSLRQNTLYF.

This clone has just one count. Gene names and germline match the mouse. Read sequence stops 1 residue before the CDR3 end, and the germline J gene provides the missing end. The V gene is TRBV31, the J gene TRBJ1-2, with D maybe TRBD1 (6 bases). The CDR3 runs 14 residues. V lost 0 bases to trimming and J lost 4 bases, with 12 bases between them. Germline CDR1 GKSSPN, CDR2 SITVG. CDR3 bases read: TGTGCCTGGAGTCTACAGGGAGGAGGCTCCGACTACACC. Translating gives CAWSLQGGGSDYT. The whole CDR3 protein is CAWSLQGGGSDYTF. The whole variable domain, remainder taken from reference TRBV31 and TRBJ1-2, is AQTIHQWPVAEIKAVGSPLSLGCTIKGKSSPNLYWYWQATGGTLQQLFYSITVGQVESVVQLNLSASRPKDDQFILSTEKLLLSHSGFYLCAWSLQGGGSDYTFGSGTRLLVI.

As for this clone: Mouse gene names apply. The CDR3 end is not reached by the read, which stops 1 residue before it; the germline J gene fills it in. The chain combines TRBV26 with TRBJ2-5; 13 nucleotides align to TRBD2. J gave up 3 bases and V 6 bases, and 3 bases lay outside the gene matches. Germline loops: CDR1 KGHPV, CDR2 FQNQEV (reference sequence). The CDR3 length is 15 residues. CDR3 in amino acids: CASRGDWGGQDTQYF. The DNA read from the CDR3 is TGTGCCAGCAGAGGGGACTGGGGGGGGCAAGACACCCAGTAC.

In its sample, this clone is medium-sized. The genes and germline here are from mouse. Read data end 1 residue before the CDR3 end; the end is taken from the germline J gene. The V gene is TRBV16, the J gene TRBJ2-1, with D possibly TRBD1 on 5 matching bases. The CDR3 length is 14 residues. The germline V and J ends were trimmed by 0 bases and 7 bases, with 10 bases remaining between them. Germline CDR1 is SGHSA and CDR2 is FRNQAP. Partial CDR3 DNA: TGTGCAAGCAGCTTAGACGCAGGGAGAGCTGAGCAGTTC. Its translation is CASSLDAGRAEQF. The full CDR3 is CASSLDAGRAEQFF. Using reference TRBV16 and TRBJ2-1 for the parts outside the CDR3, the full variable domain is NAGVIQTPRHKVTGKGQEATLWCEPISGHSAVFWYRQTIVQGLEFLTYFRNQAPIDDSGMPKERFSAQMPNQSHSTLKIQSTQPQDSAVYLCASSLDAGRAEQFFGPGTRLTVL.

Worth noting for this clone: The genes are named according to mouse. The read ends 1 residue before the CDR3 terminus; that terminus is restored from the germline J gene. This chain joins TRBV12-1 and TRBJ2-3; 12 bases are a match to TRBD2. V gave up 1 base and J gave up 3 bases; unmatched junction bases: 1. Germline values: CDR1 SGHSN, CDR2 HYEKVE. This CDR3 is 15 amino acids long. The CDR3 spells CASSLTGGAAETLYF. Partial CDR3 DNA: TGTGCCAGCTCTCTGACTGGGGGGGCGGCAGAAACGCTGTAT.

Comment on this clone: Gene names denote mouse genes. The read falls 1 residue short of the CDR3 end, and the missing part is taken from the germline J gene. The V and J genes are TRBV13-3 and TRBJ2-2; D not resolved. The CDR3 covers 15 residues. The V end was cut by 2 bases, the J end by 0 bases, with 8 bases between. CDR1 and CDR2 (germline): NNHDY, SYVADS. CDR3 DNA, as far as it was read: TGTGCCAGCAGTGAACGGGCAACAAACACCGGGCAGCTCTAC. As protein: CASSERATNTGQLY. From start to end, the CDR3 is CASSERATNTGQLYF.

Worth noting for this clone: Mouse germline and gene names are used. CDR3 bases read: TGCACCTGCAGTGCCGGGACGCTTGCAAACACAGAAGTCTTC. Translating gives CTCSAGTLANTEVF. The whole CDR3 sequence reads CTCSAGTLANTEVFF. V is TRBV1 and J is TRBJ1-1; D is possibly TRBD1 (5 bases). The sequence runs out 1 residue before the end of the CDR3; the remainder is reconstructed from the germline J gene. Between the trimmed V and J ends, which lost 3 bases and 0 bases, there was a span of 11 bases. Germline V lookup: CDR1 NSQYPW, CDR2 LRSPGD (reference sequence). The CDR3 sequence is 15 residues long. Combining the CDR3 with reference TRBV1 and TRBJ1-1 gives the whole variable domain VTLLEQNPRWRLVPRGQAVNLRCILKNSQYPWMSWYQQDLQKQLQWLFTLRSPGDKEVKSLPGADYLATRVTDTELRLQVANMSQGRTLYCTCSAGTLANTEVFFGKGTRLTVV.

This clone is labeled as medium-sized. Gene names and germline match the mouse. The CDR3 extends 1 residue past the end of the read, so its final part is completed from the germline J gene. The V call is TRBV26, the J call TRBJ1-3; 7 nucleotides match TRBD1. This CDR3 is 15 amino acids long. CDR1 is KGHPV and CDR2 is FQNQEV in the germline V gene (reference sequence). V gave up 0 bases and J gave up 1 base; unmatched junction bases: 0. CDR3 in amino acids: CASSLSGGSGNTLYF. The part of the CDR3 DNA that was read is TGTGCCAGCAGTCTGTCAGGGGGCTCTGGAAATACGCTCTAT.

With respect to this clone: Any gene name here is a mouse gene name. The read stops 1 residue short of the end of the CDR3; the missing end is completed from the germline J gene. V and J are TRBV24 and TRBJ2-5; unclear D gene. CDR1 is KGHTA, CDR2 FRNEEI, per germline. V was clipped by 1 base and J by 0 bases, with 5 bases between them. The CDR3 loop spans 14 amino acids. The CDR3 loop reads CASSLFGNQDTQYF. CDR3 DNA (partial): TGTGCCAGCAGTCTGTTCGGGAACCAAGACACCCAGTAC.

About this clone: Gene names are the mouse ones. Coverage ceases 1 residue before the CDR3 finishes, and the germline J gene fills in the end. The chain recombines TRBV26 with TRBJ2-5, with D maybe TRBD1 (6 bases). The V end was cut by 2 bases, the J end by 3 bases, with 6 bases between. The CDR3 has 13 amino acids. Per germline, CDR1 KGHPV and CDR2 FQNQEV (reference sequence). The covered CDR3 bases are TGTGCCAGCAGTCTGGGACAGCAAGACACCCAGTAC. This translates into CASSLGQQDTQY. The complete CDR3 reads CASSLGQQDTQYF.

This clone occurred a few times. Gene names are mouse gene names. Sequencing ends 1 residue short of the CDR3 end; the germline J gene provides the rest. V usage is TRBV1 and J usage is TRBJ2-7; a possible D gene is TRBD1 (6 bases). The germline CDR1 and CDR2 sequences are NSQYPW and LRSPGD (reference sequence). The germline V and J ends were trimmed by 0 bases and 0 bases, with 6 bases remaining between them. The length of the CDR3 is 14 residues. CDR3 DNA, as far as it was read: TGCACCTGCAGTGCAGACAGGGGCTCCTATGAACAGTAC. Translated: CTCSADRGSYEQY. The whole CDR3 protein reads CTCSADRGSYEQYF.

Comments on this clone: Gene names refer to mouse genes. Read data end 1 residue before the CDR3 end; the end is taken from the germline J gene. The genes are TRBV19 and TRBJ1-3, with 8 bases fitting TRBD1. The V gene's germline CDR1 is FNHDT and CDR2 SITEND (reference sequence). The CDR3 extends over 15 amino acids. Trimming took 2 bases from V and 1 from J; bases not matched to a gene: 2. The CDR3: CASSMDRASGNTLYF. CDR3 DNA, as far as it was read: TGTGCCAGCAGTATGGACAGGGCCTCTGGAAATACGCTCTAT.

In the case of this clone: The listed genes are named as in mouse. The missing CDR3 end, 1 residue past where the read stops, is filled in from the germline J gene. The chain employs TRBV13-1 and TRBJ2-7, with 12 bases lining up with TRBD2. The germline V gene encodes CDR1 NSHNY and CDR2 SYGAGN. The CDR3 has 15 amino acids. The ends lost 2 bases at V and 4 bases at J; junction bases unmatched: 4. The CDR3 loop reads CASSEGLGGLYEQYF. The CDR3 DNA, read in part, is TGTGCCAGCAGTGAGGGACTGGGGGGCCTATATGAACAGTAC.

Concerning this clone: The listed genes are named as in mouse. The CDR3 end falls 1 residue outside the read, so it is completed with the germline J gene. This chain connects TRBV12-1 to TRBJ2-5; 9 bases line up with TRBD2. CDR1 SGHSN and CDR2 HYEKVE come from the germline V gene. The J segment lost 8 bases and the V segment lost 3 bases, leaving 8 bases of the junction unmatched. CDR3 length: 14 residues. The CDR3 DNA, read in part, is TGTGCCAGCTCTGCTGACTGGGGGAAGGTCACCCAGTAC. This gives the protein CASSADWGKVTQY. The complete CDR3 protein is CASSADWGKVTQYF.

Details on this clone: The gene names given are mouse names. The DNA ends 1 residue before the CDR3 does, and the rest of the CDR3 is filled in from the germline J gene. The V call is TRBV5, the J call TRBJ2-1; TRBD1 matches at 9 bases. The V gene's germline CDR1 is LGHNA and CDR2 YNLKQL (reference sequence). The CDR3 is 16 residues long. Germline trimming cut 0 bases from V and 4 bases from J; bases unmatched to any gene: 4. The chain's CDR3 is CASSQDQTGGYAEQFF. Partial CDR3 DNA: TGTGCCAGCAGCCAAGATCAGACAGGGGGGTATGCTGAGCAGTTC.

This clone is termed medium-sized. Any gene name here is a mouse gene name. The read ends 1 residue before the CDR3 terminus; that terminus is restored from the germline J gene. The rearrangement joins TRBV29 to TRBJ2-7; unclear D gene. The CDR3 consists of 13 residues. V was pared by 3 bases and J by 0 bases, with 6 bases between. Germline CDR1 is MSHET and CDR2 is SYDVDS. The CDR3: CASSLRSSYEQYF. The covered CDR3 bases are TGTGCTAGCAGTTTGAGGAGCTCCTATGAACAGTAC.

With regard to this clone: Gene labels here are mouse ones. The CDR3 goes on 1 residue after the read ends, and that part is filled in from the germline J gene. V gene TRBV24 combines with J gene TRBJ1-1; 9 bases agree with TRBD1. The V segment lost 3 bases and the J segment 2 bases; nucleotides outside the gene matches: 7. Per germline, CDR1 KGHTA and CDR2 FRNEEI. CDR3 length: 16 amino acids. This CDR3 is CASSLRQGGINTEVFF. The CDR3 DNA, read in part, is TGTGCCAGCAGTCTCCGACAGGGGGGGATCAACACAGAAGTCTTC.

With regard to this clone: Gene labels here are mouse ones. The read gets to within 1 residue of the CDR3 end, and the germline J gene fills in the rest. The chain has TRBV29 and TRBJ1-1; D is ambiguous. CDR3 size: 11 residues. V was pared by 4 bases and J by 3 bases, with 3 bases between. Germline V lookup: CDR1 MSHET, CDR2 SYDVDS. The DNA read from the CDR3 is TGTGCTAGCAGTTCCCACACAGAAGTCTTC. Its protein product is CASSSHTEVF. The whole CDR3 sequence is CASSSHTEVFF.

As to this clone: Gene labels here are mouse ones. Coverage ceases 1 residue before the CDR3 finishes, and the germline J gene fills in the end. The chain carries TRBV12-1 and TRBJ2-1; 8 nucleotides match TRBD2. The J segment lost 1 base and the V segment lost 2 bases, leaving 6 bases of the junction unmatched. The CDR3 has 16 amino acids. Germline CDR1 SGHSN, CDR2 HYEKVE. The sequenced CDR3 bases are TGTGCCAGCTCTCGTCGCTGGGGGGAGAACTATGCTGAGCAGTTC. The encoded protein is CASSRRWGENYAEQF. The CDR3 reads in full as CASSRRWGENYAEQFF.

This clone has just a few counts. The genes and germline here are from mouse. The CDR3 goes on 1 residue after the read ends, and that part is filled in from the germline J gene. The rearrangement uses TRBV16 and TRBJ2-7; D is ambiguous. The CDR3 consists of 16 residues. Between the trimmed V and J ends, which lost 0 bases and 0 bases, there was a span of 12 bases. Germline values: CDR1 SGHSA, CDR2 FRNQAP. The sequenced part of the CDR3 DNA is TGTGCAAGCAGCTTAGATAGGGCCAGACCCTCCTATGAACAGTAC. The encoded protein is CASSLDRARPSYEQY. In full, the CDR3 reads CASSLDRARPSYEQYF.

Concerning this clone itself: The gene names here belong to mouse. The read stops 1 residue short of the end of the CDR3; the missing end is completed from the germline J gene. V is TRBV26 and J is TRBJ1-3; D call uncertain. Germline CDR1 is KGHPV and CDR2 is FQNQEV (reference sequence). The CDR3 length is 15 residues. Trimming took 2 bases from V and 0 from J, leaving 8 bases between them. Incomplete CDR3 DNA: TGTGCCAGCAGTCTGCACACCTATTCTGGAAATACGCTCTAT. Translation: CASSLHTYSGNTLY. The full CDR3 reads CASSLHTYSGNTLYF.

This clone occurred a few times. Gene and germline names: mouse. The CDR3 end falls 1 residue outside the read, so it is completed with the germline J gene. The V gene is TRBV1, the J gene TRBJ2-2, with 7 positions matching TRBD1. Germline CDR1 is NSQYPW and CDR2 is LRSPGD (reference sequence). V was pared by 4 bases and J by 0 bases, with 2 bases of the junction left unmatched. The CDR3 contains 15 residues. CDR3 region: CTCSVGQANTGQLYF. The covered CDR3 bases are TGCACCTGCAGTGTAGGACAGGCAAACACCGGGCAGCTCTAC.

To note about this clone: Mouse names are used for the genes. The read ends 1 residue shy of where the CDR3 ends; the end is completed using the germline J gene. The chain has TRBV5 and TRBJ2-1; no clear D. The CDR3 has 13 residues. The V gene's germline CDR1 is LGHNA and CDR2 YNLKQL (reference sequence). V was pared by 0 bases and J by 1 base, with 1 base between. CDR3 sequence reads: CASSQENYAEQFF. The covered CDR3 bases are TGTGCCAGCAGCCAAGAAAACTATGCTGAGCAGTTC.

Judged by abundance, this clone is medium-sized. Gene names and germline refer to mouse. CDR3 DNA (partial): TGTGCCAGCAGTCTCCACCTGACTGGGGGGGCGAAAGGGGCTGAGCAGTTC. Amino acid sequence: CASSLHLTGGAKGAEQF. The entire CDR3 sequence reads CASSLHLTGGAKGAEQFF. V usage is TRBV24 and J usage is TRBJ2-1; 12 bases line up with TRBD2. The CDR3 end lies 1 residue beyond the end of the read and is filled in from the germline J gene. Trimming took 3 bases from V and 7 from J; bases not matched to a gene: 13. Germline assignment: CDR1 KGHTA and CDR2 FRNEEI. This CDR3 has 18 amino acids.

As for this clone: Mouse germline and gene names are used. The observed sequence ends 1 residue before the CDR3 terminus, with the missing tail filled in from the germline J gene. The J gene is TRBJ1-1, the V gene TRBV13-3, with D tentatively TRBD1 (5 bases). Per the germline V gene, CDR1 is NNHDY and CDR2 is SYVADS. The CDR3 sequence is 15 residues long. V was shortened by 2 bases and J by 1 base, with 12 bases between the two germline ends. The CDR3 sequence: CASSEPGGGNTEVFF. The sequenced CDR3 bases are TGTGCCAGCAGTGAGCCCGGGGGAGGGAACACAGAAGTCTTC.

This clone was recorded a few times. Germline and genes: mouse. The read ends 1 residue before the CDR3 terminus; that terminus is restored from the germline J gene. The chain joins TRBV26 to TRBJ2-4; 7 bases line up with TRBD1. This CDR3 is 14 amino acids long. Germline values: CDR1 KGHPV, CDR2 FQNQEV (reference sequence). With 4 bases clipped from V and 3 bases from J, the junction kept 4 bases outside the gene matches. CDR3 region: CASSPRDRQNTLYF. CDR3 bases read: TGTGCCAGCAGTCCCCGGGACAGACAAAACACCTTGTAC.

As for this clone: The gene symbols are mouse symbols. The read stops 1 residue short of the end of the CDR3; the missing end is completed from the germline J gene. The chain joins TRBV26 to TRBJ1-4; D is possibly TRBD1 (6 bases). CDR1 is KGHPV, CDR2 FQNQEV, per germline (reference sequence). V was shortened by 2 bases and J by 3 bases, with 7 bases between the two germline ends. This CDR3 has 14 amino acids. CDR3 region: CASSLGTTNERLFF. CDR3 DNA, as far as it was read: TGTGCCAGCAGTCTGGGGACAACCAACGAAAGATTATTT.

Turning to this clone: Here the gene names and germline are mouse. The read ends 1 residue shy of where the CDR3 ends; the end is completed using the germline J gene. The V and J genes are TRBV26 and TRBJ1-3; 7 nucleotides align to TRBD1. This CDR3 is 15 amino acids long. J was trimmed by 0 bases and V by 5 bases; bases with no gene match: 4. CDR1 and CDR2 (germline): KGHPV, FQNQEV (reference sequence). The CDR3 reads CASSKQGNSGNTLYF. Partial CDR3 DNA: TGTGCCAGCAGTAAACAGGGGAATTCTGGAAATACGCTCTAT. Full variable domain (remainder filled in from reference TRBV26 and TRBJ1-3): NSKVIQTPRYLVKGQGQKAKMRCIPEKGHPVVFWYQQNKNNEFKFLINFQNQEVLQQIDMTEKRFSAECPSNSPCSLEIQSSEAGDSALYLCASSKQGNSGNTLYFGEGSRLIVV.

Concerning this clone: Gene names refer to mouse genes. The read comes to an end 1 residue before the CDR3 does, leaving the germline J gene to fill in the end. The chain recombines TRBV13-1 with TRBJ2-5; 8 positions match TRBD2. Trimming cost V 0 bases and J 0 bases; bases outside gene matches: 3. The CDR3 is 16 amino acids. The germline gives CDR1 NSHNY, CDR2 SYGAGN. The CDR3 DNA, read in part, is TGTGCCAGCAGTGATGCGCTGGGGGGTAACCAAGACACCCAGTAC. It yields the protein CASSDALGGNQDTQY. The CDR3 as a whole reads CASSDALGGNQDTQYF.